This T cell receptor (beta chain) was recorded in a study of cytomegalovirus exposure and HLA in healthy donors. Findings and limits, study-wide: It was taken for granted in presence/absence analyses that sequencing depth across donors was roughly uniform. TRBV6-2, TRBV6-3 and some other V segments were unresolvable in 87-base-pair reads.

The PCR contained 60 Vbeta and 13 Jbeta primers. The method was immunoSEQ multiplex PCR; TCRdb's version includes in-frame clones alone and lacks a portion of them. Of around 110,000 clones in the sample, 75% were seen once. Germline trimming cut 3 bases from V and 4 bases from J; bases unmatched to any gene: 2. There are 12 residues in the CDR3. Per germline, CDR1 GTSNPN and CDR2 SVGIG (reference sequence). On this clone itself: Its antigen is undetermined. This sample includes further DNA sequences coding for the same CDR3.

The sample was PBMCs. This sequence joins TRBV30 and TRBJ1-2; 7 positions agree with TRBD1. The receptor's source is a woman aged 18-35 years in good health and CMV-seronegative. CDR3 DNA: TGTGCCTGGAGGCGGGACAGCTATGGCTACACCTTC. Its translation is CAWRRDSYGYTF.